The rows below give T cell receptor beta chains drawn from one sample of a study of blood T cell repertoires in COVID-19. Sequenced by immunoSEQ multiplex PCR; TCRdb stores in-frame clones only, minus some. The sample shows some 220,000 clones, roughly 85% of them seen only once. The specimen sequenced was peripheral blood. These receptors all stem from a woman aged 70-85 years with COVID-19, enrolled during active disease. Both conserved end residues are trimmed from each CDR3.

v_gene	CDR3aa
TRBV5-1	ASSLGAGLRYEQY
TRBV7-2	ASSLAGGNSPLH
TRBV27	ASSTVFRDRDDTQY
TRBV18	ASSRTGQDEQY
TRBV11-3	ASSLGAAYGYT
TRBV21-1	APGRGRIIATSGESDTQY
TRBV6-5	ASGDLSGRNEQF
TRBV9	ASSVEGAGGLEYTQY
TRBV12-3/TRBV12-4	ASSLVSESPLH
TRBV18	ASSRSGSTEAF